The rows below give T cell receptor beta chains drawn from one sample of a study of cytomegalovirus exposure and HLA in healthy donors. Generated by immunoSEQ multiplex PCR, the TCRdb table keeps only in-frame clones and is missing some. The data show under 250,000 clones, approximately 85% seen once. The specimen was PBMCs. The receptors here all came from a woman aged 40 to 55 in good health and CMV-seronegative. CDR3s leave out the opening cysteine and the closing phenylalanine or tryptophan.

j_gene | v_gene | CDR3aa
TRBJ2-7 | TRBV18 | ASSSTYEQY
TRBJ1-1 | TRBV7-8 | ASSPREGNTEAF
TRBJ2-7 | TRBV11-2 | ASSLSRLAGNYEQY
TRBJ2-3 | TRBV25-1 | ASTEGRGPFTDTQY
TRBJ1-1 | TRBV30 | ASRFGGNTEAF
TRBJ2-1 | TRBV28 | ASSSSPIAGEWGEQF
TRBJ2-7 | TRBV27 | ASRFLGGGYEQY
TRBJ2-1 | TRBV9 | ASSVDGRSAYNEQF
TRBJ2-3 | TRBV7-8 | ASSLVFSSGRWVDTQY
TRBJ2-3 | TRBV5-1 | ASSLELAGTYLAADTQY
TRBJ2-1 | TRBV28 | ASSLPGARDFYNEQF
TRBJ1-6 | TRBV30 | AWSRTGNNSPLH
TRBJ1-1 | TRBV7-9 | ASSLNAIIEAF
TRBJ2-3 | TRBV7-7 | ASSLAGGWDTQY
TRBJ2-3 | TRBV7-3 | ASSVTDTQY
TRBJ1-2 | TRBV6-5 | ASSYGGRNYGYT
TRBJ1-2 | TRBV6-5 | ASSAYRGAYGYT
TRBJ2-1 | TRBV6-6 | ATRENNEQF
TRBJ2-7 | TRBV4-2 | ASSQESASGSYEQY
TRBJ2-7 | TRBV30 | AWSHFGLAKSSYEQY
TRBJ2-2 | TRBV11-2 | ASSERGLRTGELF
TRBJ2-1 | TRBV7-2 | ASSLAGTRPYNEQF
TRBJ2-3 | TRBV28 | ASSTTISDTQY
TRBJ1-2 | TRBV20-1 | SATGIYGYT
TRBJ2-7 | TRBV29-1 | SVDHPTSGSSYEQY
TRBJ2-5 | TRBV9 | ASSVGPGSLGETQY
TRBJ2-1 | TRBV7-9 | ASSSGLAGSYNEQF
TRBJ2-3 | TRBV11-2 | ASSKGLAGGLRHLDTQY
TRBJ1-5 | TRBV6-1 | ASSEAIVNQPQH
TRBJ2-1 | TRBV5-1 | ASSWDTYNEQF
TRBJ2-7 | TRBV5-1 | ASSLGTDYYEQY
TRBJ2-2 | TRBV7-3 | ASSLQGIAGELF
TRBJ1-2 | TRBV9 | ASSGGGFRGYT
TRBJ2-2 | TRBV6-6 | ASTRGANTGELF
TRBJ2-5 | TRBV5-1 | ASSLVLLAEYETQY
TRBJ2-7 | TRBV10-2 | ASSGAGTSPREQY
TRBJ2-1 | TRBV5-1 | ASSGRGGYNEQF
. | TRBV2 | ASRAGTSGGSSYEQY
TRBJ1-4 | TRBV30 | AWSDTGEKLF
TRBJ2-1 | TRBV19 | ASSPIENGEQF
TRBJ2-1 | TRBV15 | ATSRLQLAGGGEQF
TRBJ2-5 | TRBV11-2 | ASSLKAGLGETQY
TRBJ2-3 | TRBV6-6 | ASRDRTDTQY
TRBJ1-5 | TRBV19 | ASNYPTGYQPQH
TRBJ1-1 | TRBV29-1 | STRGGQATRGGGVTEAF
TRBJ1-1 | TRBV21-1 | ASSKRLRAGDTEAF
TRBJ2-3 | TRBV27 | ASSRDRGADTQY
TRBJ2-7 | TRBV4-1 | ASSQDRGLSYEQY
TRBJ2-3 | TRBV7-3 | ASSFSVAGGQY
TRBJ1-1 | TRBV18 | ASSPLGQGNTEAF